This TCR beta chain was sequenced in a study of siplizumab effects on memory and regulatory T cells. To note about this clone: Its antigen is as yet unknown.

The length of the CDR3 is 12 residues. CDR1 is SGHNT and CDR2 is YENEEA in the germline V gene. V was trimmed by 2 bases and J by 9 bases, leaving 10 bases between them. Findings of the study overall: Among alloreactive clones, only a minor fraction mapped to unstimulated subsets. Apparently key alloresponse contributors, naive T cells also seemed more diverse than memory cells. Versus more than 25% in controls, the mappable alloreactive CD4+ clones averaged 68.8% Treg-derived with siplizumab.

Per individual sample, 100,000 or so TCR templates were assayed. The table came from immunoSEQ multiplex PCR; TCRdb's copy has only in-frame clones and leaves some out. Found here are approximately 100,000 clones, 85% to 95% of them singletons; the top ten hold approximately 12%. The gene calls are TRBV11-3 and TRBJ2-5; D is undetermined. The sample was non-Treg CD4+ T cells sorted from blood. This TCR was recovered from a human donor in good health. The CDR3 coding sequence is TGTGCCAGCAGCTTACATGGTTCGGCCCAGTACTTC. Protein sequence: CASSLHGSAQYF.